The source of this T cell receptor (beta chain) is a study of blood T cells in healthy people across ages. Study-wide results and limits: The fall in TCR beta diversity per million T cells was roughly linear with age. It was not known whether donors were CMV positive (a possible confounder of expanded clonotype changes). The unsorted PBMCs prevented any conclusive comparison of naive versus antigen-experienced cells.

Germline V CDR1 and CDR2: MDHEN, SYDVKM. This CDR3 region has 16 residues. V was shortened by 4 bases and J by 0 bases, with 13 bases between the two germline ends. As for this clonotype: The antigen remains undetermined.

The use of a sample-barcoded 5' primer and a J-beta primer mix characterized a second PCR of about 6 to 11 cycles. TCRdb itself ran the 5' RACE reads through MiXCR, one entry per CDR3 protein. The sample carries hundreds of thousands of distinct CDR3 sequences, around 49% recorded once. The TCR sequence derives from a man in his thirties or forties in good health. The specimen was blood. V usage is TRBV28 and J usage is TRBJ2-1; perhaps D is TRBD1 or TRBD2 (5 bases each). CDR3 residues: CASSSGTSSSYNEQFF. The CDR3 region has the DNA TGTGCCAGCAGTTCCGGGACCTCAAGCTCCTACAATGAGCAGTTCTTC.